The clone carrying this T cell receptor beta chain came up many times. The junction departs from the called germline gene at one end, perhaps through a read error. A single record per CDR3 protein comes from TCRdb applying MiXCR to the 5' RACE reads. The sample shows about 61,000 distinct CDR3 sequences, 9.5% to 14% of them seen only once. This specimen belongs to a study of early T cells in non-severe SARS-CoV-2 infection. Germline CDR1 and CDR2: SSHAT and FNYEAQ (reference sequence). This CDR3 comprises 15 residues. Sequencing input: whole blood. The rearrangement joins TRBV7-7 to TRBJ1-5; D is perhaps TRBD1 (6 bases). The clonotype was recovered from an adult who was a healthcare worker with PCR-confirmed SARS-CoV-2 infection or an uninfected control (not recorded which). The CDR3 DNA is TGTGCTAGCAGCTTAAATGGGGGGGCTGATCAGCCCCAGCATTTT. It is translated as CASSLNGGADQPQHF. Using reference TRBV7-7 and TRBJ1-5 for the parts outside the CDR3, the full variable domain is GAGVSQSPRYKVTKRGQDVTLRCDPISSHATLYWYQQALGQGPEFLTYFNYEAQPDKSGLPSDRFSAERPEGSISTLTIQRTEQRDSAMYRCASSLNGGADQPQHFGDGTRLSIL.